This T cell receptor (beta chain) came from a study of T-cell memory formation after mild COVID-19. Study-level information: TCR clusters were largely donor specific. Study-wide results and caveats: In second-wave clones peaking day 37, SARS-CoV-2 specificity remained unconfirmed.

The CDR3 is made up of 19 amino acids. From germline, CDR1 is MNHEY and CDR2 SMNVEV (reference sequence). The trim removed 5 bases at V and 4 bases at J, leaving 16 bases unmatched. In this sample, this clonotype turned up a few times. Antigen unknown. TCRdb ran MiXCR on the 5' RACE reads and lists one entry per CDR3 protein. The sample lists tens of thousands of distinct CDR3 sequences, approximately 16% occurring once. This clonotype was sampled from a man younger than 35 who had mild COVID-19 (a few samples of this study predate the infection). Cell type and time point are not known. The chain recombines TRBV27 with TRBJ2-7, with 14 bases matching TRBD2. The sample consisted of PBMCs or a T cell subset sorted from them (not recorded which). The CDR3 DNA reads TGTGCCAGCAGTACAGCATTTCCGGGACTAGCGGGGGTACATTACGAGCAGTACTTC. It encodes CASSTAFPGLAGVHYEQYF.